The 17 T cell receptor beta chains below were found in one sample sequenced in a study of blood T cells in healthy people across ages (dated by TCRdb to between 2014 and 2017). Libraries were prepared through 5' RACE. These reads were obtained on an Illumina HiSeq 2500. A second PCR of about 6 to 12 cycles was performed with a sample-barcoded 5' primer and a J-beta primer mix. The raw public data were reprocessed by TCRdb itself: fastp quality trimming at Q25, MiXCR clonotype calling, in-frame beta chains only. Each CDR3 protein gets just one entry, which takes the most common genes and DNA from the rows behind it. The sample has 900,000 to 950,000 distinct CDR3 sequences on record, 25% to 35% of them singletons. The ten most abundant clones make up 9.5% to 13% of the sample. These data were also reused for a study on T cells of mothers and their children.

Sequenced sample: blood. Receptors originate from a woman in her 40s in good health.

V usage is TRBV7-3 and J usage is TRBJ2-1, with 9 bases matching TRBD2. The CDR3 sequence is 15 residues long. Germline V CDR1 and CDR2: SGHTA, FQGTGA. Trimming took 4 bases from V and 6 from J; bases not matched to a gene: 7. CDR3 DNA sequence: TGTGCCAGCAGCTGGGTAGCGGGGGAGCTCAATGAGCAGTTCTTC. The encoded protein is CASSWVAGELNEQFF.

The chain links TRBV29-1 to TRBJ1-6; D gene ambiguous. The germline V gene has CDR1 SQVTM and CDR2 ANQGSEA. This CDR3 spans 13 amino acids. The ends were cut back, 6 bases at V and 10 bases at J, with 16 bases in the middle. CDR3 nucleotide sequence: TGCAGCGTAAGGACCGGATTGGGATCACCCCTCCACTTT. Translated: CSVRTGLGSPLHF.

In nucleotides, the CDR3 is TGTGCCAGCAGCGTAGAGGGACTCTCTGGAAACACCATATATTTT. This encodes CASSVEGLSGNTIYF. The V gene is TRBV9, the J gene TRBJ1-3; TRBD1 might be the D (5 bases). V gave up 0 bases and J gave up 0 bases, with 7 bases separating them. The CDR3 runs to 15 residues. Germline CDR1 is SGDLS and CDR2 is YYNGEE.

This clonotype was seen many times. The chain couples TRBV4-3 to TRBJ2-4; D possibly corresponds to TRBD1 (6 bases). The V gene's germline CDR1 is LGHNA and CDR2 YSLEER. This CDR3 is 17 amino acids long. Between the trimmed V and J ends, which lost 9 bases and 1 base, there was a span of 22 bases. In DNA, the CDR3 is TGCGCCAGTCACATTCAGGGGTTACCCTTGGCCAAAAACATTCAGTACTTC. Its translation is CASHIQGLPLAKNIQYF.

The rearrangement links TRBV7-3 to TRBJ2-3; no definite D call. V shed 0 bases and J shed 4 bases, with 8 bases lying between them. CDR3 length: 14 amino acids. Germline V gene sequence: CDR1 SGHTA, CDR2 FQGTGA. CDR3 sequence reads: CASSLTGPPDTQYF. The CDR3 nucleotides are TGTGCCAGCAGCTTAACAGGGCCCCCAGATACGCAGTATTTT. Full variable domain (outside the CDR3, taken from reference TRBV7-3 and TRBJ2-3): GAGVSQTPSNKVTEKGKYVELRCDPISGHTALYWYRQSLGQGPEFLIYFQGTGAADDSGLPNDRFFAVRPEGSVSTLKIQRTERGDSAVYLCASSLTGPPDTQYFGPGTRLTVL.

The genes are TRBV4-3 and TRBJ2-5, with no clear D. The CDR3 loop spans 14 amino acids. Trimming took off 7 bases at V and 2 bases at J, with 14 bases between the two ends. Germline CDR1 reads LGHNA; CDR2 reads YSLEER. CDR3 sequence (DNA): TGCGCCAGCACCCTGGGCGTAAGTCAAGAGACCCAGTACTTC. This translates into CASTLGVSQETQYF.

This clonotype has a single count. Just one base apart from a much larger clone, this may be a read error. The chain joins TRBV20-1 to TRBJ2-3; 7 bases align to TRBD2. With V trimmed by 0 bases and J by 2 bases, 5 bases remained unmatched. This CDR3 has 15 amino acids. Germline values: CDR1 DFQATT, CDR2 SNEGSKA (reference sequence). The CDR3 DNA sequence: TGCAGTGCTAGAGACAGAGCGGGGTACACAGATACGCAGTATTTT. Amino acid sequence: CSARDRAGYTDTQYF.

DNA for the CDR3: TGTGCCAGCAGTTTTTATCAAGGGAACTATGGCTACACCTTC. Encoded protein: CASSFYQGNYGYTF. The gene calls are TRBV12-3 or TRBV12-4 and TRBJ1-2, with D unresolved. The CDR3 has 14 residues. Deletions cut 3 bases from V and 2 bases from J, with 10 bases between.

Of note for this clonotype: One junction end disagrees with the germline gene, perhaps due to a read error. This chain uses TRBV7-6 with TRBJ2-5; the D gene is possibly TRBD1 (5 bases). The CDR3 spans 15 residues. Germline CDR1 SGHVS, CDR2 FNYEAQ. CDR3: CASSLSRGNQGTQYF. The CDR3 DNA is TGTGCCAGCAGCTTAAGTAGGGGAAACCAAGGGACCCAGTACTTC. The complete variable domain, with remaining parts taken from reference TRBV7-6 and TRBJ2-5, reads GAGVSQSPRYKVTKRGQDVALRCDPISGHVSLYWYRQALGQGPEFLTYFNYEAQQDKSGLPNDRFSAERPEGSISTLTIQRTEQRDSAMYRCASSLSRGNQGTQYFGPGTRLLVL.

This chain joins TRBV12-3 or TRBV12-4 and TRBJ2-7, with unresolved D. V was shortened by 4 bases and J by 1 base, with 14 bases between the two germline ends. The CDR3 is made up of 15 amino acids. CDR3 residues: CASSSRKSFSYEQYF. In DNA form, the CDR3 reads TGTGCCAGCAGTTCGCGGAAGAGTTTTTCCTACGAGCAGTACTTC.

This clonotype turned up a few times. V is TRBV7-3 and J is TRBJ2-1; tentative D call: TRBD1 (5 bases). From germline, CDR1 is SGHTA and CDR2 FQGTGA. This CDR3 is 16 amino acids long. V shed 5 bases and J shed 1 base, with 15 bases lying between them. CDR3 residues: CASSPWPGMSYNEQFF. The CDR3 DNA reads as TGTGCCAGCAGCCCATGGCCAGGGATGTCCTACAATGAGCAGTTCTTC.

In its sample, this clonotype was seen many times. The chain couples TRBV24-1 to TRBJ2-3, with D possibly being TRBD1 (5 bases). Germline V gene sequence: CDR1 KGHDR, CDR2 SFDVKD. CDR3 length: 15 amino acids. V gave up 1 base and J gave up 1 base, with 8 bases separating them. CDR3 nucleotide sequence: TGTGCCACCAGTGATTTCCAGGGCCGCACAGATACGCAGTATTTT. It encodes CATSDFQGRTDTQYF.

This sequence joins TRBV5-1 and TRBJ2-7, with 7 nucleotides matching TRBD1. The CDR3 is 15 residues long. Per germline, CDR1 SGHRS and CDR2 YFSETQ. V was clipped by 4 bases and J by 0 bases; unmatched bases: 7. CDR3 region: CASSKGQAYSYEQYF. The CDR3 bases are TGCGCCAGCAGCAAAGGACAGGCATACTCCTACGAGCAGTACTTC. The complete variable domain, with remaining parts taken from reference TRBV5-1 and TRBJ2-7, reads KAGVTQTPRYLIKTRGQQVTLSCSPISGHRSVSWYQQTPGQGLQFLFEYFSETQRNKGNFPGRFSGRQFSNSRSEMNVSTLELGDSALYLCASSKGQAYSYEQYFGPGTRLTVT.

This clonotype was found a few times. The rearrangement joins TRBV14 to TRBJ2-1; tentative D call: TRBD1 (5 bases). Germline V gives CDR1 SGHDN, CDR2 FVKESK. V lost 4 bases and J 0 bases, leaving 16 bases between the germline ends. This CDR3 is 17 amino acids long. This CDR3 is CASSRVGYRSSYNEQFF. DNA of the CDR3: TGTGCCAGCAGCCGGGTTGGGTACAGGAGCTCCTACAATGAGCAGTTCTTC.

This clonotype was seen at least ten times. This chain connects TRBV5-4 to TRBJ2-6; D remains unclear. Germline-derived CDR1 and CDR2 are SGHNT and YYREEE (reference sequence). The CDR3 runs to 18 residues. Trimming removed 4 bases from V and 0 bases from J, with 17 bases in between. The CDR3: CASSPPGRHVSGANVLTF. The CDR3 nucleotides are TGTGCCAGCAGCCCACCAGGACGGCATGTCTCTGGGGCCAACGTCCTGACTTTC.

This clonotype was seen ten or more times. The rearrangement joins TRBV2 to TRBJ2-7, with D perhaps TRBD1 (6 bases). This CDR3 has 14 amino acids. V was clipped by 3 bases and J by 3 bases, with 12 bases between them. Per germline, CDR1 SNHLY and CDR2 FYNNEI. In DNA form, the CDR3 reads TGTGCCAGCAGTGACAAGACAGGTGACTACGAGCAGTACTTC. Its translation: CASSDKTGDYEQYF. Complete variable domain (other parts from reference TRBV2 and TRBJ2-7): EPEVTQTPSHQVTQMGQEVILRCVPISNHLYFYWYRQILGQKVEFLVSFYNNEISEKSEIFDDQFSVERPDGSNFTLKIRSTKLEDSAMYFCASSDKTGDYEQYFGPGTRLTVT.

The chain joins TRBV29-1 to TRBJ1-1; no definite D call. V was pared by 5 bases and J by 1 base, with 8 bases between. Germline V gene data show CDR1 as SQVTM and CDR2 as ANQGSEA. This CDR3 spans 12 amino acids. For the CDR3, the DNA is TGCAGCGTTAGGTGGGCGAACACTGAAGCTTTCTTT. Translating it yields CSVRWANTEAFF.